The rows below give T cell receptor beta chains drawn from one sample of a study of CD8+ T cells in alopecia areata. Some clones are missing from TCRdb's copy, which holds only in-frame ones; the method was immunoSEQ multiplex PCR. The top ten hold approximately 1.2% of the sample, which has roughly 250,000 clones, less than 80% seen once. The sample here was CD4+ T cells sorted from blood, taken at week 0. All receptors come from a human donor with alopecia areata. The CDR3 runs from the conserved cysteine through the conserved F or W. The order of the fields is V gene, D gene, clone size, J gene, CDR3 protein, CDR3 DNA. D genes are given only for firm matches. Only part of the rows carry a size: once, few, many, or a class if the clone is expanded.

V: TRBV7-8
D: -
size: -
J: TRBJ1-2
CDR3: CASSNDRSYGYTF
DNA: TGTGCCAGCAGCAACGACAGGAGCTATGGCTACACCTTC

V: TRBV4-2
D: TRBD2
size: -
J: TRBJ2-2
CDR3: CASSPTGAGGTGELFF
DNA: TGTGCCAGCAGCCCTACCGGGGCGGGGGGCACCGGGGAGCTGTTTTTT

V: TRBV29-1
D: -
size: -
J: TRBJ1-4
CDR3: CSGKRGRSRLLEKLFF
DNA: TGCAGCGGTAAAAGGGGACGCAGCCGGCTTCTTGAAAAACTGTTTTTT

V: TRBV6-5
D: -
size: -
J: TRBJ1-2
CDR3: CASRSTGIVGYTF
DNA: TGTGCCAGCAGGTCCACAGGGATTGTCGGCTACACCTTC

V: TRBV7-8
D: TRBD2
size: -
J: TRBJ2-5
CDR3: CASSLALAGASHQETQYF
DNA: TGTGCCAGCAGCTTAGCACTAGCGGGGGCATCCCACCAAGAGACCCAGTACTTC

V: TRBV7-9
D: -
size: -
J: TRBJ2-2
CDR3: CASSPRFGDNTGELFF
DNA: TGTGCCAGCAGCCCCCGATTTGGAGACAACACCGGGGAGCTGTTTTTT

V: TRBV10-3
D: -
size: -
J: TRBJ2-7
CDR3: CAISDPGYEQYF
DNA: TGTGCCATCAGCGACCCGGGTTACGAGCAGTACTTC

V: TRBV11-2
D: TRBD1
size: few
J: TRBJ2-1
CDR3: CASSSGGNTYNEQFF
DNA: TGTGCCAGCAGCTCAGGGGGCAACACCTACAATGAGCAGTTCTTC

V: TRBV29-1
D: TRBD1
size: few
J: TRBJ2-7
CDR3: CSVETLTGADYEQYF
DNA: TGCAGCGTTGAAACCCTCACAGGGGCCGACTACGAGCAGTACTTC

V: TRBV10-2
D: -
size: -
J: TRBJ2-7
CDR3: CASSESRTSNEQYF
DNA: TGCGCCAGCAGTGAGTCCAGGACCAGTAACGAGCAGTACTTC

V: TRBV18
D: TRBD1
size: -
J: TRBJ2-7
CDR3: CASSQPLDRDEQYF
DNA: TGTGCCAGCTCACAACCCTTGGACAGGGACGAGCAGTACTTC

V: TRBV6-5
D: TRBD1
size: -
J: TRBJ2-7
CDR3: CASTRGTGVSYEQYF
DNA: TGTGCCAGCACTCGAGGGACAGGGGTATCCTACGAGCAGTACTTC

V: TRBV6-5
D: -
size: -
J: TRBJ1-2
CDR3: CASSYRLLYGYTF
DNA: TGTGCCAGCAGTTACCGTCTCCTCTATGGCTACACCTTC

V: TRBV29-1
D: -
size: few
J: TRBJ2-5
CDR3: CSVLRGETQYF
DNA: TGCAGCGTTCTTCGGGGAGAGACCCAGTACTTC

V: TRBV29-1
D: TRBD1
size: -
J: TRBJ1-5
CDR3: CSVQPGQGKNQPQHF
DNA: TGCAGCGTCCAACCGGGACAGGGGAAGAATCAGCCCCAGCATTTT

V: TRBV30
D: -
size: -
J: TRBJ1-1
CDR3: CAWKVSSNTEAFF
DNA: TGTGCCTGGAAAGTATCAAGCAACACTGAAGCTTTCTTT

V: TRBV6-5
D: -
size: -
J: TRBJ1-2
CDR3: CASSRDGLNYGYTF
DNA: TGTGCCAGCAGCAGGGATGGACTCAACTATGGCTACACCTTC

V: TRBV6-1
D: -
size: few
J: TRBJ2-4
CDR3: CASSAQEVLKNIQYF
DNA: TGTGCCAGCAGCGCCCAGGAGGTCCTGAAAAACATTCAGTACTTC

V: TRBV30
D: -
size: -
J: TRBJ2-7
CDR3: CAWSRGAGEQYF
DNA: TGTGCCTGGAGTAGAGGCGCGGGAGAGCAGTACTTC

V: TRBV5-1
D: -
size: -
J: TRBJ1-5
CDR3: CASSLGGYSNQPQHF
DNA: TGCGCCAGCAGCTTGGGGGGCTATAGCAATCAGCCCCAGCATTTT

V: TRBV7-8
D: -
size: -
J: TRBJ1-1
CDR3: CASSLLEAAAEAFF
DNA: TGTGCCAGCAGCTTACTGGAGGCGGCGGCTGAAGCTTTCTTT

V: TRBV29-1
D: -
size: -
J: TRBJ1-1
CDR3: CSVSDGPEAFF
DNA: TGCAGCGTAAGCGACGGCCCTGAAGCTTTCTTT

V: TRBV29-1
D: -
size: -
J: TRBJ2-7
CDR3: CSFKTGYEQYF
DNA: TGCAGCTTCAAAACAGGGTACGAGCAGTACTTC

V: TRBV5-1
D: -
size: -
J: TRBJ2-5
CDR3: CASRRDPQETQYF
DNA: TGCGCCAGCAGACGGGACCCTCAAGAGACCCAGTACTTC

V: TRBV29-1
D: -
size: -
J: TRBJ1-1
CDR3: CSVGGMNTEAFF
DNA: TGCAGCGTTGGAGGCATGAACACTGAAGCTTTCTTT

V: TRBV7-9
D: -
size: -
J: TRBJ1-6
CDR3: CASSLDNSPLHF
DNA: TGTGCCAGCAGCTTAGATAATTCACCCCTCCACTTT

V: TRBV30
D: -
size: once
J: TRBJ2-2
CDR3: CAWSPSGELFF
DNA: TGTGCCTGGAGTCCTTCCGGGGAGCTGTTTTTT

V: TRBV30
D: -
size: -
J: TRBJ1-5
CDR3: CAWSGDGRINQPQHF
DNA: TGTGCCTGGAGTGGGGACGGTCGGATCAATCAGCCCCAGCATTTT

V: TRBV30
D: -
size: -
J: TRBJ1-1
CDR3: CAWSVRGLGTEAFF
DNA: TGTGCCTGGAGTGTCAGGGGACTAGGCACTGAAGCTTTCTTT

V: TRBV7-9
D: -
size: -
J: TRBJ1-1
CDR3: CASSLARGVSTEAFF
DNA: TGTGCCAGCAGCTTAGCGAGGGGGGTGAGCACTGAAGCTTTCTTT

V: TRBV5-6
D: -
size: few
J: TRBJ1-6
CDR3: CASSLGGGWNSPLHF
DNA: TGTGCCAGCAGCCTCGGCGGGGGTTGGAATTCACCCCTCCACTTT

V: TRBV29-1
D: TRBD1
size: -
J: TRBJ1-1
CDR3: CSVRVTGARRTEAFF
DNA: TGCAGCGTTCGAGTTACAGGGGCGCGAAGAACTGAAGCTTTCTTT

V: TRBV6-4
D: -
size: -
J: TRBJ1-2
CDR3: CASSDGPVGGYTF
DNA: TGTGCCAGCAGTGACGGGCCCGTGGGTGGCTACACCTTC

V: TRBV5-4
D: TRBD1
size: once
J: TRBJ2-6
CDR3: CASTAGGTGGANVLTF
DNA: TGTGCCAGCACTGCAGGGGGCACTGGTGGGGCCAACGTCCTGACTTTC

V: TRBV12-5
D: -
size: -
J: TRBJ2-6
CDR3: CASGLGAGANVLTF
DNA: TGTGCTAGTGGGTTGGGGGCTGGGGCCAACGTCCTGACTTTC

V: TRBV6-1
D: TRBD2
size: -
J: TRBJ2-5
CDR3: CASSEARLAGGYQETQYF
DNA: TGTGCCAGCAGTGAAGCGCGCCTAGCGGGGGGGTACCAAGAGACCCAGTACTTC

V: TRBV29-1
D: -
size: -
J: TRBJ2-7
CDR3: CSVRSGTGGAYEQYF
DNA: TGCAGCGTTCGGAGCGGGACAGGCGGCGCCTACGAGCAGTACTTC

V: TRBV30
D: -
size: once
J: TRBJ1-2
CDR3: CAFSVTGSYGYTF
DNA: TGTGCCTTCTCCGTGACGGGGTCATATGGCTACACCTTC

V: TRBV18
D: -
size: -
J: TRBJ2-5
CDR3: CASSPIGGAKETQYF
DNA: TGTGCCAGCTCACCTATTGGGGGCGCCAAAGAGACCCAGTACTTC

V: TRBV9
D: -
size: -
J: TRBJ1-1
CDR3: CASSHRTSEGGAFF
DNA: TGTGCCAGCAGCCATAGGACCTCCGAGGGGGGAGCTTTCTTT

V: TRBV2
D: TRBD1
size: few
J: TRBJ1-5
CDR3: CASRGQGATYSNQPQHF
DNA: TGTGCCAGCAGAGGACAGGGGGCCACCTATAGCAATCAGCCCCAGCATTTT

V: TRBV30
D: -
size: once
J: TRBJ2-5
CDR3: CACHTARGETQYF
DNA: TGTGCCTGCCACACGGCAAGGGGAGAGACCCAGTACTTC

V: TRBV29-1
D: TRBD2
size: -
J: TRBJ2-1
CDR3: CSVEALAGGEQFF
DNA: TGCAGCGTTGAAGCTTTAGCGGGGGGTGAGCAGTTCTTC

V: TRBV2
D: TRBD1
size: -
J: TRBJ1-4
CDR3: CASRPGTGDEKLFF
DNA: TGTGCCAGCAGACCCGGGACAGGGGATGAAAAACTGTTTTTT

V: TRBV2
D: -
size: -
J: TRBJ1-1
CDR3: CASRGGGQNTEAFF
DNA: TGTGCCAGCAGGGGTGGGGGGCAGAACACTGAAGCTTTCTTT

V: TRBV29-1
D: -
size: -
J: TRBJ1-2
CDR3: CSVDSWGVGYTF
DNA: TGCAGCGTTGATTCTTGGGGGGTTGGCTACACCTTC

V: TRBV5-1
D: -
size: -
J: TRBJ2-7
CDR3: CASSLVVGGGGYEQYF
DNA: TGCGCCAGCAGCTTGGTGGTCGGAGGAGGGGGCTACGAGCAGTACTTC

V: TRBV11-2
D: TRBD2
size: -
J: TRBJ2-5
CDR3: CASSLTGLPETQYF
DNA: TGTGCCAGCAGCTTAACGGGACTACCAGAGACCCAGTACTTC

V: TRBV9
D: -
size: few
J: TRBJ1-5
CDR3: CASSVGSGQPQHF
DNA: TGTGCCAGCAGCGTAGGAAGCGGGCAGCCCCAGCATTTT

V: TRBV29-1
D: -
size: -
J: TRBJ1-2
CDR3: CSVEAGRNYGYTF
DNA: TGCAGCGTTGAAGCGGGACGGAACTATGGCTACACCTTC

V: TRBV30
D: -
size: -
J: TRBJ1-2
CDR3: CAWREREAGYTF
DNA: TGTGCCTGGAGAGAAAGGGAGGCTGGCTACACCTTC

V: TRBV11-3
D: TRBD2
size: few
J: TRBJ2-1
CDR3: CASSKAAGEGYNEQFF
DNA: TGTGCCAGCAGCAAAGCGGCGGGGGAGGGGTACAATGAGCAGTTCTTC

V: TRBV20-1
D: -
size: -
J: TRBJ1-4
CDR3: CSARGEKLFF
DNA: TGCAGTGCTAGAGGTGAAAAACTGTTTTTT

V: TRBV7-8
D: -
size: -
J: TRBJ1-2
CDR3: CASSLGAGGYGYTF
DNA: TGTGCCAGCAGCTTGGGGGCAGGCGGGTATGGCTACACCTTC

V: TRBV29-1
D: -
size: -
J: TRBJ2-5
CDR3: CSAREQGQETQYF
DNA: TGCAGCGCTCGGGAACAGGGCCAAGAGACCCAGTACTTC

V: TRBV30
D: -
size: few
J: TRBJ1-1
CDR3: CAWSVSGVNTEAFF
DNA: TGTGCCTGGAGTGTAAGCGGGGTTAACACTGAAGCTTTCTTT

V: TRBV4-1
D: -
size: once
J: TRBJ2-3
CDR3: CASSQTGKGNTDTQYF
DNA: TGCGCCAGCAGCCAAACGGGAAAGGGAAACACAGATACGCAGTATTTT

V: TRBV30
D: -
size: -
J: TRBJ2-3
CDR3: CAWSPGSTITDTQYF
DNA: TGTGCCTGGAGTCCCGGGAGCACCATCACAGATACGCAGTATTTT

V: TRBV30
D: TRBD2
size: -
J: TRBJ2-3
CDR3: CAWVLAGGSTDTQYF
DNA: TGTGCCTGGGTACTAGCGGGGGGGAGCACAGATACGCAGTATTTT